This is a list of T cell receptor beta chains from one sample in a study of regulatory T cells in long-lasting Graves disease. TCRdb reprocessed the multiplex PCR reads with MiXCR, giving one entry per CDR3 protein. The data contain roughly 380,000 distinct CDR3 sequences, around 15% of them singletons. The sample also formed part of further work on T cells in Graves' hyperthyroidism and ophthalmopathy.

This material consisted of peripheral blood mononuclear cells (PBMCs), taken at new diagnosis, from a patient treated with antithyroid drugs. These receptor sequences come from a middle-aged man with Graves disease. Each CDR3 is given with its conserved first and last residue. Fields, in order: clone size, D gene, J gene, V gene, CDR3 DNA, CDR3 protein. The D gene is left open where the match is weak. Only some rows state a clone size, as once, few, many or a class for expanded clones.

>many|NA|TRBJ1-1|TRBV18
TGTGCCAGCTCACCACCGATGGGAGGCACTGAAGCTTTCTTT
CASSPPMGGTEAFF
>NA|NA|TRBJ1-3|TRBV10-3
TGTGCCATCAGTGAGTCGAATAATGCCGGAAACACCATATATTTT
CAISESNNAGNTIYF
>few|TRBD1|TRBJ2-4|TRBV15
TGTGCCACCAGCACTCGATCGGGGACAGGGGGGTACATTCAGTACTTC
CATSTRSGTGGYIQYF
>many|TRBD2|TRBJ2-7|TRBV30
TGTGCCTGGAGTGCCCTAGCGGGGGGACTCTACGAGCAGTACTTC
CAWSALAGGLYEQYF
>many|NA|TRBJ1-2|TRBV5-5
TGTGCCAGCAGCGCGACATGGGGACCTGCTAACTATGGCTACACCTTC
CASSATWGPANYGYTF
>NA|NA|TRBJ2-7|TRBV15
TGTGCCACCAGCAGAACACACGGGGTCGGGAACGAGCAGTACTTC
CATSRTHGVGNEQYF
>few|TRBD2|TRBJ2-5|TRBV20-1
TGCAGTCCTAGCGGGGGCCCCGAGGAGACCCAGTACTTC
CSPSGGPEETQYF
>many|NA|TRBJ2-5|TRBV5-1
TGCGCCAGCAACCGGGGGTTAACGGAGACCCAGTACTTC
CASNRGLTETQYF
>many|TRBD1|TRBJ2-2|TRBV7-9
TGTGCCAGCAGCTTACCTCGGACAGGGGCCGGGGAGCTGTTTTTT
CASSLPRTGAGELFF
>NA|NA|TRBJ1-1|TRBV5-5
TGTGCCAGCAGCTTCGCGGGGACTGAAGCTTTCTTT
CASSFAGTEAFF
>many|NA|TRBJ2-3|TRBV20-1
TGCAGTGCTAGAGATCCCGGGACCCAGCCAGATACGCAGTATTTT
CSARDPGTQPDTQYF
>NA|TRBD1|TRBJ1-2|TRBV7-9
TGTGCCAGCAGCGCTCCGGGACAGACCTTTTTTGGCTACACCTTC
CASSAPGQTFFGYTF
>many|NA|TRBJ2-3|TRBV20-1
TGCAGTGGGACATTTAGCACAGATACGCAGTATTTT
CSGTFSTDTQYF
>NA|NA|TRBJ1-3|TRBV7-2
TGTGCCAGCAGCCAGGGGTACTCTGGAAACACCATATATTTT
CASSQGYSGNTIYF
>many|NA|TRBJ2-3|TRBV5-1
TGCGCCAGCAGCTCCTGGACAAGGGGGAGACGAGATACGCAGTATTTT
CASSSWTRGRRDTQYF
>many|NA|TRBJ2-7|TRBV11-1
TGTGCCAGCAGCTTAGTTCAGCCCTACGAGCAGTACTTC
CASSLVQPYEQYF
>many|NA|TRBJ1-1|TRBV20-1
TGCAGTGCCCGGACAGACTGGAACACTGAAGCTTTCTTT
CSARTDWNTEAFF
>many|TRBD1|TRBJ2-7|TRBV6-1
TGTGCCAGCCACCGGGACAGGTCCGCCGAGCAGTACTTC
CASHRDRSAEQYF
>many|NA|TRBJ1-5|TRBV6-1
TGTGCCAGCACCCACGGGGGGAGAGGCAATCAGCCCCAGCATTTT
CASTHGGRGNQPQHF
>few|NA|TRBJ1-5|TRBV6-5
TGTGCCAGCAGTTACTTTCGGGTGAACGGCAATCAGCCCCAGCATTTT
CASSYFRVNGNQPQHF
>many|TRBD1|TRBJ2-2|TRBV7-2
TGTGCCAGCAGCTTCACAGGGGGTAGTAACACCGGGGAGCTGTTTTTT
CASSFTGGSNTGELFF
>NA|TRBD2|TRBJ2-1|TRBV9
TGTGCCAGCAGCCCTATTCCTAGCGGGACGTACAATGGGCAGTTCTTC
CASSPIPSGTYNGQFF
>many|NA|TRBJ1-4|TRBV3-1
TGTGCCAGCAGCCGTTTGGTGAATGAAAAACTGTTTTTT
CASSRLVNEKLFF
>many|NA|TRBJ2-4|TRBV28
TGTGCCAGCAGTCGGCCGGGTGTAGCCAAAAACATTCAGTACTTC
CASSRPGVAKNIQYF
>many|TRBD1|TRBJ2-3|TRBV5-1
TGCGCCAGCAGCCAGACAGGGTTCGCAGATACGCAGTATTTT
CASSQTGFADTQYF
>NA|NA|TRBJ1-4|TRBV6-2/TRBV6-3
TGTGCCAGCAGGACGGGACGGAGTAATGAAAAACTGTTTTTT
CASRTGRSNEKLFF
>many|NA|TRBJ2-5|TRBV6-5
TGTGCCAGCAGTTACCCTCGGAGGGGATTGGAGACCCAGTACTTC
CASSYPRRGLETQYF
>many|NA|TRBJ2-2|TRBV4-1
TGCGCCAGCAGCTACCGTTCGATGGGCGGGGAGCTGTTTTTT
CASSYRSMGGELFF
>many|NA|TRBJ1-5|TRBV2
TGTGCCAGCAGTGAAAGGACAGATAGCAATCAGCCCCAGCATTTT
CASSERTDSNQPQHF
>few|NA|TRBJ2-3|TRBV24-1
TGTGCCACCAGGCAGGGGGGAAGGGAAGATACGCAGTATTTT
CATRQGGREDTQYF
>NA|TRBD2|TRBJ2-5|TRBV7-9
TGTGCCAGCAGCTTAGGACTAGCGGGGACACAAGAGACCCAGTACTTC
CASSLGLAGTQETQYF
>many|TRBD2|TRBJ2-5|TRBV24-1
TGTGCCACCGCAGAGAGCGGGAGGACAGAGACCCAGTACTTC
CATAESGRTETQYF